Below, one T cell receptor (beta chain) is given with its context. Germline loops: CDR1 LNHNV, CDR2 YYDKDF (reference sequence). V was clipped by 1 base and J by 1 base, with 10 bases between them. The CDR3 has 16 residues. Only in-frame clones appear in the TCRdb table, and some are missing; sequencing was by immunoSEQ multiplex PCR. The sample includes over 80,000 clones, over 65% of them seen just once. The sample belongs to a study of blood T cell repertoires in COVID-19. The chain uses TRBV15 and TRBJ2-2; D might be TRBD1 (6 bases). The TCR sequence derives from a man aged 65 to 79 with COVID-19, enrolled during active disease. Material: peripheral blood. The CDR3 nucleotides read TGTGCCACCAGCAGAGGAAGGGGGAGGAACACCGGGGAGCTGTTTTTT. Translation: CATSRGRGRNTGELFF.